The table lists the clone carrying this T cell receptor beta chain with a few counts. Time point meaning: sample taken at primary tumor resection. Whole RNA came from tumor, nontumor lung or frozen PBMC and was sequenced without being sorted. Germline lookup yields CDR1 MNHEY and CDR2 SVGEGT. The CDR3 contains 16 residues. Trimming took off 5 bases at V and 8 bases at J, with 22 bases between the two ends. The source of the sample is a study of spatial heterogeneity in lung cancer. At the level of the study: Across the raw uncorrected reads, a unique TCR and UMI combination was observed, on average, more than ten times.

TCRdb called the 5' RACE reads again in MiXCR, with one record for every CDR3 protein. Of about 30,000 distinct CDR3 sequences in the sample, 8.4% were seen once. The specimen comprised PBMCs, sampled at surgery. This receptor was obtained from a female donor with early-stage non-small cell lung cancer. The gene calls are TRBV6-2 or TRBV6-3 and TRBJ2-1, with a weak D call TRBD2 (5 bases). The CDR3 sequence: CASSELSWMGEDEQFF. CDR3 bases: TGTGCCAGCAGTGAACTCAGCTGGATGGGAGAGGATGAGCAGTTCTTC.